Presented here are 31 T cell receptor beta chains from one specimen sequenced in a study of T cells expressing NK-cell markers. Following a re-call of the 5' RACE reads, TCRdb has one entry per CDR3 protein and lacks DNA. The table counts 160,000 or so distinct CDR3 sequences; about 18% lies in the top ten. The sequenced material came from blood T cells: a sorted CD56 or NKG2C T cell subset, CD4+ or CD8+ T cells, or bulk PBMC T cells (not recorded which). The receptors derive from a woman between 18 and 69 years old in good health.

The rearrangement links TRBV7-2 to TRBJ1-5. The CDR3 has 16 residues. CDR1 SGHTA and CDR2 FQGNSA come from the germline V gene. The CDR3 spells CASSPQAGGSNQPQHF.

V is TRBV2 and J is TRBJ2-4; TCRdb gives TRBD2 as the D gene, but with no DNA this cannot be confirmed. CDR3 size: 11 residues. CDR1 and CDR2 (germline): SNHLY, FYNNEI. This CDR3 reads CASTRRDIQYF. The full variable domain, rest sourced from reference TRBV2 and TRBJ2-4, is EPEVTQTPSHQVTQMGQEVILRCVPISNHLYFYWYRQILGQKVEFLVSFYNNEISEKSEIFDDQFSVERPDGSNFTLKIRSTKLEDSAMYFCASTRRDIQYFGAGTRLSVL.

This sequence joins TRBV12-3 or TRBV12-4 and TRBJ2-2; TCRdb's D call, TRBD2, is unchecked because there is no DNA. CDR3 length: 15 residues. This chain's CDR3 is CASSPQRQNTGELFF.

The V call is TRBV12-3 or TRBV12-4, the J call TRBJ2-2; checking the TCRdb D call of TRBD2 is not possible without DNA. The CDR3 sequence is 12 residues long. The CDR3 here is CASSRPGSELFF.

The V and J genes are TRBV6-5 and TRBJ1-4; TCRdb gives TRBD1 as the D gene, but with no DNA this cannot be confirmed. Germline V gene data show CDR1 as MNHEY and CDR2 as SVGAGI. The CDR3 length is 17 residues. This CDR3 is CASSYSISAGGNEKLFF.

The chain has TRBV5-1 and TRBJ2-3; TCRdb's D gene call, TRBD2, goes unchecked for lack of DNA. Germline V CDR1 and CDR2: SGHRS, YFSETQ. The CDR3 is made up of 15 amino acids. The CDR3 region is CASSFRAERGDTQYF.

The genes are TRBV5-1 and TRBJ2-3; TCRdb designates TRBD1, a call that cannot be tested without DNA. The CDR3 runs to 14 residues. Germline CDR1 SGHRS, CDR2 YFSETQ. The chain's CDR3 is CASSVGAYTDTQYF.

The rearrangement links TRBV20-1 to TRBJ1-5; absent DNA, TCRdb's TRBD1 call cannot be checked. CDR3 length: 14 amino acids. Germline assignment: CDR1 DFQATT and CDR2 SNEGSKA (reference sequence). CDR3 protein: CSARDGTVNQPQHF.

The chain employs TRBV5-1 and TRBJ1-6. The CDR3 totals 15 residues. Germline CDR1 SGHRS, CDR2 YFSETQ. The CDR3 here is CASSLSGLENSPLHF.

The chain uses TRBV7-9 and TRBJ2-7; with no DNA, the TCRdb D assignment of TRBD1 cannot be verified. Germline CDR1 SEHNR, CDR2 FQNEAQ (reference sequence). The CDR3 sequence is 12 residues long. CDR3 loop: CASSSGRGEQYF.

The chain recombines TRBV6-1 with TRBJ1-2. Germline assignment: CDR1 MNHNS and CDR2 SASEGT. The CDR3 extends over 14 amino acids. The CDR3 here is CASSEQVLNYGYTF.

The genes are TRBV6-5 and TRBJ2-7; as DNA is missing, the TRBD2 call by TCRdb cannot be tested. The CDR3 totals 12 residues. Germline values: CDR1 MNHEY, CDR2 SVGAGI. The CDR3 protein is CASRYRGGEQYF.

The chain has TRBV7-2 and TRBJ1-1; checking the TCRdb D call of TRBD1 is not possible without DNA. This CDR3 spans 12 amino acids. Germline-derived CDR1 and CDR2 are SGHTA and FQGNSA. CDR3 protein: CASSARVDGAFF.

This chain links TRBV20-1 with TRBJ2-7; as DNA is missing, the TRBD1 call by TCRdb cannot be tested. The length of the CDR3 is 13 residues. In germline, CDR1 is DFQATT, CDR2 SNEGSKA (reference sequence). The CDR3: CSARGLITYEQYF.

The gene calls are TRBV19 and TRBJ2-2; the TCRdb call, TRBD1, lacks DNA for checking. Germline values: CDR1 LNHDA, CDR2 SQIVND (reference sequence). This CDR3 has 14 residues. CDR3 in amino acids: CASSIAGGTGELFF.

This chain connects TRBV5-1 to TRBJ2-3; the TCRdb call, TRBD1, lacks DNA for checking. The CDR3 runs 15 residues. Germline loops: CDR1 SGHRS, CDR2 YFSETQ. CDR3: CASSLGGTGADTQYF.

This chain uses TRBV11-2 with TRBJ1-2; TCRdb reports TRBD1, a call that lacks DNA to check it against. The CDR3 has 16 residues. Germline V gives CDR1 SGHAT, CDR2 FQNNGV. The CDR3 region is CASSLDIVQGLYGYTF.

The rearrangement joins TRBV20-1 to TRBJ2-1; the D call of TRBD1 rests on TCRdb alone, since no DNA is present to check it. Germline V gives CDR1 DFQATT, CDR2 SNEGSKA (reference sequence). The CDR3 is 12 amino acids. The CDR3 loop is CSASPDRNEQFF.

The CDR3 sequence is CASSQQGLGGYTF. The chain carries TRBV4-1 and TRBJ1-2; checking the TCRdb D call of TRBD1 is not possible without DNA. Germline assignment: CDR1 MGHRA and CDR2 YSYEKL. This CDR3 comprises 13 residues.

The chain recombines TRBV5-1 with TRBJ1-1; as DNA is missing, the TRBD1 call by TCRdb cannot be tested. CDR1 and CDR2 (germline): SGHRS, YFSETQ. The CDR3 has 15 amino acids. The CDR3 sequence: CASSSDRGRVTEAFF.

This chain links TRBV5-8 with TRBJ1-1. The CDR3 covers 14 residues. Germline V CDR1 and CDR2: SGHTS, YDEGEE. CDR3 in amino acids: CASSLVSGDTEAFF.

This chain's CDR3 is CASSLTPDEQFF. This chain links TRBV7-3 with TRBJ2-1. From germline, CDR1 is SGHTA and CDR2 FQGTGA. The CDR3 length is 12 residues.

J is TRBJ2-4 and V is TRBV5-1; TCRdb names TRBD1, which stays unverified in the absence of DNA. The CDR3 is 17 residues long. Germline V CDR1 and CDR2: SGHRS, YFSETQ. The CDR3 is CASSLGTKGQGKNIQYF.

The chain has TRBV9 and TRBJ2-5; TCRdb's D call, TRBD2, is unchecked because there is no DNA. The length of the CDR3 is 16 residues. CDR1 is SGDLS and CDR2 is YYNGEE in the germline V gene. The CDR3 protein is CASSVGLAGGVETQYF.

The chain couples TRBV5-1 to TRBJ2-2; the D gene TCRdb calls, TRBD1, cannot be checked with no DNA. CDR3 size: 17 residues. In germline, CDR1 is SGHRS, CDR2 YFSETQ. The CDR3 region is CASSPLITGYGPGELFF.

The gene calls are TRBV12-3 or TRBV12-4 and TRBJ1-1; TCRdb calls TRBD1, which cannot be checked without DNA. The CDR3 loop spans 15 amino acids. CDR3 in amino acids: CASSPLAGGETEAFF.

The CDR3 sequence is CASSRGDSEAFF. V is TRBV5-6 and J is TRBJ1-1; lacking DNA, the TRBD1 call made by TCRdb goes unchecked. Germline V gives CDR1 SGHDT, CDR2 YYEEEE. The CDR3 consists of 12 residues.

The V and J genes are TRBV5-1 and TRBJ2-6; TCRdb designates TRBD1, a call that cannot be tested without DNA. Germline V CDR1 and CDR2: SGHRS, YFSETQ. CDR3 length: 18 residues. The CDR3 reads CASSGTTGPNSGANVLTF. The whole variable domain, remainder taken from reference TRBV5-1 and TRBJ2-6, is KAGVTQTPRYLIKTRGQQVTLSCSPISGHRSVSWYQQTPGQGLQFLFEYFSETQRNKGNFPGRFSGRQFSNSRSEMNVSTLELGDSALYLCASSGTTGPNSGANVLTFGAGSRLTVL.

This rearrangement joins TRBV5-6 to TRBJ2-2. The CDR3 runs 14 residues. From germline, CDR1 is SGHDT and CDR2 YYEEEE. CDR3: CASSLERTTWELFF.

The rearrangement links TRBV5-1 to TRBJ2-2; checking the TCRdb D call of TRBD2 is not possible without DNA. The germline V gene has CDR1 SGHRS and CDR2 YFSETQ. CDR3 length: 16 residues. CDR3 sequence reads: CASSLAGTSVPGELFF.

The rearrangement uses TRBV5-1 and TRBJ2-1; no DNA is available, so the TRBD1 call from TCRdb remains unchecked. The CDR3 runs to 17 residues. The germline CDR1 and CDR2 sequences are SGHRS and YFSETQ. The CDR3 here is CASSLAPGRFSYNEQFF.